This entry lists 24 T cell receptor beta chains sequenced from one sample in a study of beta chain features in type 1 diabetes. Expressed TCRB transcripts were sequenced because the isolated RNA had all been reverse transcribed beforehand. The protocol was immunoSEQ multiplex PCR, while the TCRdb copy is restricted to in-frame clones and leaves out a portion. The sample lists about 180,000 clones; about 13% were seen once. Sequenced material: central memory CD4+ T cells from blood. The receptors come from a woman between 18 and 29 years old in good health.

The CDR3 DNA reads as TGTGCCAGCAGCGTGGCCCCATCCCCCTACAATGAGCAGTTCTTC. Translating gives CASSVAPSPYNEQFF. V is TRBV9 and J is TRBJ2-1, with no clear D. In germline, CDR1 is SGDLS, CDR2 YYNGEE. V lost 2 bases and J 2 bases, leaving 11 bases between the germline ends. CDR3 length: 15 amino acids.

The chain carries TRBV5-4 and TRBJ2-7; D perhaps matches TRBD1 (6 bases). Germline values: CDR1 SGHNT, CDR2 YYREEE (reference sequence). The CDR3 totals 13 residues. V gave up 4 bases and J gave up 3 bases, with 11 bases separating them. The CDR3 protein is CASSLQGRYEQYF. The CDR3 coding sequence is TGTGCCAGCAGCCTCCAGGGGCGCTACGAGCAGTACTTC.

J is TRBJ1-5 and V is TRBV7-2, with TRBD1 as a possible D gene (5 bases). The CDR3 has 16 amino acids. The V end lost 5 bases, the J end lost 6 bases, and 20 bases lay between the germline ends. The V gene's germline CDR1 is SGHTA and CDR2 FQGNSA. The CDR3 spells CASSPNPGGGGQPQHF. CDR3 nucleotide sequence: TGTGCCAGCAGCCCAAACCCTGGGGGAGGAGGTCAGCCCCAGCATTTT.

The chain uses TRBV7-2 and TRBJ2-4; 11 bases fit TRBD2. J gave up 0 bases and V 4 bases, and 8 bases lay outside the gene matches. Per germline, CDR1 SGHTA and CDR2 FQGNSA. The CDR3 sequence is 18 residues long. The CDR3 loop is CASSSHGTSGVAKNIQYF. The CDR3 nucleotides are TGTGCCAGCAGCTCCCACGGGACTAGCGGCGTAGCCAAAAACATTCAGTACTTC.

This clone was seen a few times. This rearrangement joins TRBV11-3 to TRBJ2-7; 7 bases map to TRBD1. The germline V gene has CDR1 SGHNT and CDR2 YENEEA. This CDR3 is 15 amino acids long. J was trimmed by 0 bases and V by 5 bases; bases with no gene match: 7. Here the CDR3 DNA reads TGTGCCAGCAGCGAATCGGACAGGAGCTCCTACGAGCAGTACTTC. Amino acid sequence: CASSESDRSSYEQYF.

The table lists this clone with a few counts. The V call is TRBV14, the J call TRBJ2-1; 7 positions match TRBD2. There are 15 residues in the CDR3. With V trimmed by 4 bases and J by 1 base, 4 bases remained unmatched. Germline V gives CDR1 SGHDN, CDR2 FVKESK. CDR3 sequence reads: CASSPAGVSYNEQFF. DNA for the CDR3: TGTGCCAGCAGCCCGGCGGGAGTTTCCTACAATGAGCAGTTCTTC.

This clone occurred a few times. The rearrangement links TRBV7-9 to TRBJ2-5; 9 bases align to TRBD2. The CDR3 sequence is 17 residues long. J lost 3 bases, V lost 2 bases, and 10 bases had no gene match. Germline V gene sequence: CDR1 SEHNR, CDR2 FQNEAQ (reference sequence). CDR3 amino acids: CASSLYQSSGRKETQYF. CDR3 DNA sequence: TGTGCCAGCAGCTTATATCAGAGTAGCGGGAGAAAAGAGACCCAGTACTTC.

The chain employs TRBV6-5 and TRBJ2-7; a possible D gene is TRBD2 (6 bases). The CDR3 runs 14 residues. The V gene lost 8 bases and the J gene lost 4 bases, with 18 bases spanning the gap. Germline values: CDR1 MNHEY, CDR2 SVGAGI. For the CDR3, the DNA is TGTGCCAGCGGGTCATACGGGAGTCAATACGAGCAGTACTTC. Translation gives CASGSYGSQYEQYF.

The J gene is TRBJ2-5, the V gene TRBV7-2, with 11 bases fitting TRBD2. The CDR3 contains 14 residues. From germline, CDR1 is SGHTA and CDR2 FQGNSA. Trimming cost V 6 bases and J 4 bases; bases outside gene matches: 4. As DNA, the CDR3 is TGTGCCAGCAGTCCGGGACTAGCGGCAGAGACCCAGTACTTC. Amino acid sequence: CASSPGLAAETQYF.

This clone occurred a few times. The chain has TRBV19 and TRBJ1-2; 11 bases fit TRBD1. Germline-derived CDR1 and CDR2 are LNHDA and SQIVND (reference sequence). The CDR3 totals 14 residues. V lost 7 bases, J lost 9 bases, and 10 bases stayed unmatched. The CDR3 spells CASINSGTGGRYTF. As DNA, the CDR3 is TGTGCCAGTATCAATTCCGGGACAGGGGGACGCTACACCTTC.

This chain connects TRBV30 to TRBJ2-7; D call uncertain. Trimming took off 1 base at V and 6 bases at J, with 13 bases between the two ends. The CDR3 loop spans 13 amino acids. The germline gives CDR1 GTSNPN, CDR2 SVGIG (reference sequence). CDR3 in amino acids: CAWSEKVVLEQYF. Written as DNA, the CDR3 is TGTGCCTGGAGTGAGAAAGTAGTGCTCGAGCAGTACTTC.

The CDR3 reads CASSSGNYNEQFF. DNA of the CDR3: TGTGCCAGCAGCTCGGGAAACTACAATGAGCAGTTCTTC. The rearrangement uses TRBV7-3 and TRBJ2-1; maybe TRBD2 (5 bases). This CDR3 region has 13 residues. V was pared by 4 bases and J by 3 bases, with 7 bases between. Germline V lookup: CDR1 SGHTA, CDR2 FQGTGA.

This chain links TRBV6-6 with TRBJ2-7, with 8 bases matching TRBD2. Germline V gene sequence: CDR1 MNHNY, CDR2 SVGAGI (reference sequence). The J segment lost 5 bases and the V segment lost 4 bases, leaving 7 bases of the junction unmatched. The CDR3 length is 14 residues. Written as DNA, the CDR3 is TGTGCCAGCAGTTCCTATAGCGGGAACAACGAGCAGTACTTC. Its translation is CASSSYSGNNEQYF.

This clone was detected a few times. This sequence joins TRBV28 and TRBJ1-2; 8 bases map to TRBD1. This CDR3 comprises 14 residues. Per the germline V gene, CDR1 is MDHEN and CDR2 is SYDVKM. The J segment lost 5 bases and the V segment lost 2 bases, leaving 4 bases of the junction unmatched. The CDR3 DNA follows: TGTGCCAGCAGTTTAGACAGGGGCGGTTATGGCTACACCTTC. Translation: CASSLDRGGYGYTF.

This clone was detected a few times. The chain joins TRBV5-1 to TRBJ2-1; 8 nucleotides agree with TRBD1. CDR1 and CDR2 (germline): SGHRS, YFSETQ. The J segment lost 2 bases and the V segment lost 3 bases, leaving 1 base of the junction unmatched. The CDR3 contains 14 residues. The CDR3 spells CASSSQGAYNEQFF. The CDR3 nucleotides are TGCGCCAGCAGCTCACAGGGGGCCTACAATGAGCAGTTCTTC.

In this sample, this clone turned up a few times. The V gene is TRBV27, the J gene TRBJ2-3; D is perhaps TRBD1 (6 bases). Germline V CDR1 and CDR2: MNHEY, SMNVEV (reference sequence). This CDR3 is 13 amino acids long. Deletions cut 0 bases from V and 11 bases from J, with 12 bases between. In DNA form, the CDR3 reads TGTGCCAGCAGTTTATCCCGGGGACAAAGGCAGTATTTT. Its translation: CASSLSRGQRQYF.

This clone was detected only a few times. The genes are TRBV7-9 and TRBJ2-6; D is undetermined. The ends were cut back, 2 bases at V and 1 base at J, with 6 bases in the middle. Germline CDR1 SEHNR, CDR2 FQNEAQ (reference sequence). The CDR3 loop spans 15 amino acids. The CDR3 bases are TGTGCCAGCAGCTTAACGAGGTCTGGGGCCAACGTCCTGACTTTC. Translation gives CASSLTRSGANVLTF. Based on the CDR3 plus reference TRBV7-9 and TRBJ2-6, the full variable domain is DTGVSQNPRHKITKRGQNVTFRCDPISEHNRLYWYRQTLGQGPEFLTYFQNEAQLEKSRLLSDRFSAERPKGSFSTLEIQRTEQGDSAMYLCASSLTRSGANVLTFGAGSRLTVL.

The V call is TRBV27, the J call TRBJ2-1; D possibly corresponds to TRBD1 (6 bases). V was cut by 11 bases and J by 6 bases, with 23 bases left in between. Looked up from germline, CDR1 is MNHEY and CDR2 is SMNVEV (reference sequence). CDR3 length equals 15 residues. CDR3 protein: CAVQITRGRGNEQFF. The CDR3 region has the DNA TGTGCCGTCCAAATAACCAGGGGAAGGGGCAATGAGCAGTTCTTC.

Only a few counts were recorded for this clone. This chain uses TRBV7-3 with TRBJ2-3; 7 bases are a match to TRBD2. Germline V gene data show CDR1 as SGHTA and CDR2 as FQGTGA. The V and J ends lost 1 base and 4 bases, in that order; junction bases with no gene match: 11. The CDR3 has 17 amino acids. For the CDR3, the DNA is TGTGCCAGCAGCTTAAGGGCCCGACTTGGGGGGGCAGATACGCAGTATTTT. Amino acids: CASSLRARLGGADTQYF.

This chain uses TRBV11-2 with TRBJ2-1, with 9 bases that match TRBD2. In germline, CDR1 is SGHAT, CDR2 FQNNGV. Trimming took 3 bases from V and 9 from J; bases not matched to a gene: 6. The CDR3 extends over 14 amino acids. CDR3 coding DNA: TGTGCCAGCAGCTTCGGACTAGCGAATGCTGAGCAGTTCTTC. Translation gives CASSFGLANAEQFF. Using reference TRBV11-2 and TRBJ2-1 for the parts outside the CDR3, the full variable domain is EAGVAQSPRYKIIEKRQSVAFWCNPISGHATLYWYQQILGQGPKLLIQFQNNGVVDDSQLPKDRFSAERLKGVDSTLKIQPAKLEDSAVYLCASSFGLANAEQFFGPGTRLTVL.

The CDR3 DNA follows: TGTGCCAGCAGTTTGCCAAGGGGGCAAAGCTATGGCTACACCTTC. Translating gives CASSLPRGQSYGYTF. This chain uses TRBV28 with TRBJ1-2; 7 bases line up with TRBD1. There are 15 residues in the CDR3. In germline, CDR1 is MDHEN, CDR2 SYDVKM. After removal of 3 bases from V and 4 bases from J, the junction contained 8 bases not matched to a gene.

Many counts were recorded for this clone. The chain is built from TRBV28 and TRBJ1-2; a weak D match, TRBD1 (5 bases). Germline V CDR1 and CDR2: MDHEN, SYDVKM. The CDR3 contains 14 residues. V lost 7 bases and J 3 bases, leaving 15 bases between the germline ends. The chain's CDR3 is CASTGGVSYYGYTF. The CDR3 coding sequence is TGTGCCAGCACGGGGGGGGTCAGTTACTATGGCTACACCTTC.

The genes are TRBV7-9 and TRBJ2-5; D is unclear. This CDR3 is 12 amino acids long. V was trimmed by 2 bases and J by 1 base, leaving 2 bases between them. CDR1 and CDR2 (germline): SEHNR, FQNEAQ (reference sequence). The CDR3 nucleotides read TGTGCCAGCAGCTTACTCCAAGAGACCCAGTACTTC. Its protein product is CASSLLQETQYF.

J is TRBJ2-7 and V is TRBV29-1; D possibly corresponds to TRBD2 (5 bases). Germline V gives CDR1 SQVTM, CDR2 ANQGSEA. The CDR3 is 13 amino acids. This CDR3 reads CSAKDWGSYEQYF. The CDR3, as DNA: TGCAGTGCTAAGGACTGGGGCTCCTACGAGCAGTACTTC.